This T cell receptor beta chain was documented in a study of cytomegalovirus exposure and HLA in healthy donors. Findings and limits, study-wide: Some highly shared sequence variants likely arose as a pipeline artifact. Data from an earlier analysis indicated that most TCR beta V segments were productive either about 87% or about 30% of the time. The study had only CMV serostatus as immune exposure information. Later analysis demonstrated an association between a missense DCLRE1C variant and TCR beta V- and J-gene trimming.

Details on this clone: Its antigen is currently unknown.

Both 60 Vbeta primers and 13 Jbeta primers went into the PCR. Repertoires were generated with immunoSEQ multiplex PCR, while TCRdb's copy carries only in-frame clones and drops some. This table has roughly 100,000 clones, approximately 80% appearing once. Germline CDR1 and CDR2: SGHDT and YYEEEE. Between the trimmed V and J ends, which lost 4 bases and 4 bases, there was a span of 17 bases. The CDR3 totals 15 residues. The receptor's source is a man aged 55 to 70 in good health and CMV-seronegative. The chain combines TRBV5-6 with TRBJ1-2; a possible D gene is TRBD1 (6 bases). Sequences were obtained from PBMCs. CDR3: CASSRDPGDSYGYTF. CDR3 nucleotides: TGTGCCAGCAGCCGAGACCCAGGGGATTCCTATGGCTACACCTTC.